Sequencing of this T cell receptor beta chain was carried out in a study of blood T cell repertoires in COVID-19. Original processing methods: Amplification with reference gene primers provided the estimates of nucleated cell counts. Produced via immunoSEQ multiplex PCR; TCRdb's table is partial and in-frame only. V, J and clone size reflect that table, while D and trimming were determined from the DNA. The sample records about 33,000 clones, more than 70% being singletons. V dropped 5 bases and J dropped 2; count of bases not matched to a gene: 2. Germline CDR1 is SNHLY and CDR2 is FYNNEI. This CDR3 has 13 amino acids.

Source material: peripheral blood. The gene calls are TRBV2 and TRBJ2-5, with TRBD1 matching 7 bases. The clonotype comes from a human donor in a cohort sampled during active COVID-19. The CDR3 sequence: CASSRDRQETQYF. The CDR3 bases are TGTGCCAGCAGTCGGGACAGACAAGAGACCCAGTACTTC.